This TCR beta chain was recorded in a study of cytomegalovirus exposure and HLA in healthy donors. Only one count was recorded for this clone. V lost 6 bases to trimming and J lost 4 bases, with 13 bases between them. CDR1 is MNHEY and CDR2 is SMNVEV in the germline V gene (reference sequence). The CDR3 length is 13 residues. The protocol was immunoSEQ multiplex PCR, while the TCRdb copy is restricted to in-frame clones and leaves out a portion. The top ten clones hold about 20% of a sample with about 150,000 clones, roughly 90% of them seen once. This TCR came from a man aged 18 to 29 in good health and CMV-seropositive. Sequencing was performed on PBMCs. The chain uses TRBV27 and TRBJ2-7; tentatively, D is TRBD1 (6 bases). The DNA for the CDR3 is TGTGCCAGCAGCATTCAGGGGACGTACGAGCAGTACTTC. Amino acid sequence: CASSIQGTYEQYF.